The 25 T cell receptor beta chains reported below all come from one sample, sequenced in a study of blood T cell repertoires in COVID-19. Repertoires were generated with immunoSEQ multiplex PCR, while TCRdb's copy carries only in-frame clones and drops some. The table shows about 200,000 clones, with 70% to 85% occurring only once. The sequenced sample consisted of peripheral blood. These receptors all stem from a human donor in a cohort sampled during active COVID-19.

This chain joins TRBV7-2 and TRBJ2-3, with TRBD2 matching over 7 bases. CDR1 and CDR2 (germline): SGHTA, FQGNSA. CDR3 length: 13 residues. With 7 bases clipped from V and 5 bases from J, the junction kept 6 bases outside the gene matches. The CDR3 protein is CASTRESLDTQYF. CDR3 bases: TGTGCCAGCACGCGGGAGTCATTAGATACGCAGTATTTT.

CDR3 DNA sequence: TGTGCCAGCAGCCCATTCCGTAGCGGGAGATATCCGTTCTTC. This sequence encodes CASSPFRSGRYPFF. The chain recombines TRBV7-8 with TRBJ2-1, with 9 bases lining up with TRBD2. This CDR3 contains 14 residues. V shed 5 bases, J shed 15 bases, and the junction held 14 bases outside the gene matches. Germline lookup yields CDR1 SGHVS and CDR2 FQNEAQ.

This clone was detected once. The genes are TRBV3-1 (or the pseudogene TRBV3-2) and TRBJ2-3; 9 bases match TRBD1. The CDR3 has 15 amino acids. Per germline, CDR1 LGHDT and CDR2 YNNKEL (reference sequence). Unmatched junction bases numbered 7, after V lost 4 bases and J lost 5 bases. CDR3 sequence reads: CASSLRTGERDTQYF. CDR3 nucleotide sequence: TGTGCCAGCAGCCTCCGGACAGGGGAGAGAGATACGCAGTATTTT.

The table lists this clone with a count of one. CDR3 coding DNA: TGTGCCAGCACCCGCAATGGACAGGCCGCGGACGAGCAGTACTTC. This translates into CASTRNGQAADEQYF. The V gene is TRBV28, the J gene TRBJ2-7; 7 bases fit TRBD1. J lost 5 bases, V lost 7 bases, and 14 bases had no gene match. Germline CDR1 is MDHEN and CDR2 is SYDVKM. This CDR3 comprises 15 residues.

This clone is a singleton in its sample. The chain carries TRBV5-1 and TRBJ2-3, with unresolved D. The V and J ends lost 4 bases and 0 bases respectively, with 12 bases between them. The CDR3 has 15 residues. Germline CDR1 is SGHRS and CDR2 is YFSETQ. CDR3 in amino acids: CASSQTYPSTDTQYF. CDR3 DNA sequence: TGCGCCAGCAGCCAAACATATCCTAGCACAGATACGCAGTATTTT. Variable domain in full (rest from reference TRBV5-1 and TRBJ2-3): KAGVTQTPRYLIKTRGQQVTLSCSPISGHRSVSWYQQTPGQGLQFLFEYFSETQRNKGNFPGRFSGRQFSNSRSEMNVSTLELGDSALYLCASSQTYPSTDTQYFGPGTRLTVL.

This clone was observed a handful of times. The chain carries TRBV28 and TRBJ2-5; 8 bases match TRBD2. The CDR3 contains 15 residues. With V trimmed by 2 bases and J by 5 bases, 7 bases remained unmatched. CDR1 is MDHEN and CDR2 is SYDVKM in the germline V gene. CDR3 in amino acids: CASSLGAGVFETQYF. The CDR3 bases are TGTGCCAGCAGTTTAGGAGCGGGAGTTTTCGAGACCCAGTACTTC.

The J gene is TRBJ1-3, the V gene TRBV2, with TRBD1 matching 9 bases. The V and J ends lost 6 bases and 0 bases, in that order; junction bases with no gene match: 21. The CDR3 contains 21 residues. Germline V gives CDR1 SNHLY, CDR2 FYNNEI. DNA for the CDR3: TGTGCCAGCAGCCCCGGTAGAGGGAGCCGGGACAGGGAGGACTCTGGAAACACCATATATTTT. The encoded protein is CASSPGRGSRDREDSGNTIYF.

The J gene is TRBJ2-5, the V gene TRBV28, with 11 positions matching TRBD2. The CDR3 loop spans 17 amino acids. Germline V gene data show CDR1 as MDHEN and CDR2 as SYDVKM. V was clipped by 7 bases and J by 3 bases; unmatched bases: 13. The chain's CDR3 is CASITIAGGGAEETQYF. The CDR3 DNA sequence: TGTGCCAGCATTACCATAGCGGGAGGGGGGGCCGAAGAGACCCAGTACTTC.

This clone was found a few times. The chain carries TRBV3-1 (or the pseudogene TRBV3-2) and TRBJ1-1; possibly TRBD1 for D (5 bases). V lost 1 base and J 3 bases, leaving 6 bases between the germline ends. There are 13 residues in the CDR3. Germline CDR1 and CDR2: LGHDT and YNNKEL (reference sequence). Here the CDR3 reads CASSQVRDTEAFF. CDR3 bases: TGTGCCAGCAGCCAAGTCAGGGACACTGAAGCTTTCTTT.

Notes on this clone: Distinct nucleotide sequences in the sample also encode this CDR3. The CDR3 DNA reads TGTGCCTGGAGACTAGCGGGTTCAACAGATACGCAGTATTTT. Protein: CAWRLAGSTDTQYF. The genes are TRBV30 and TRBJ2-3; TRBD2 matches at 9 bases. This CDR3 spans 14 amino acids. Germline trimming cut 3 bases from V and 3 bases from J; bases unmatched to any gene: 4. Germline V gives CDR1 GTSNPN, CDR2 SVGIG (reference sequence).

This clone has a single count. The chain joins TRBV27 to TRBJ2-7, with D unclear. There are 17 residues in the CDR3. Germline-derived CDR1 and CDR2 are MNHEY and SMNVEV (reference sequence). V was cut by 6 bases and J by 0 bases, with 21 bases left in between. In DNA, the CDR3 is TGTGCCAGCAGGAATCTTGGGTCGGGTCTCTTCTCCTACGAGCAGTACTTC. This translates into CASRNLGSGLFSYEQYF.

V usage is TRBV5-1 and J usage is TRBJ2-3, with 11 bases identical to TRBD2. Per the germline V gene, CDR1 is SGHRS and CDR2 is YFSETQ. Trimming cost V 8 bases and J 6 bases; bases outside gene matches: 8. The CDR3 is 14 residues long. The CDR3 region has the DNA TGCGCCAGTCATAGCGGGAGGGTCGGGGATACGCAGTATTTT. It encodes CASHSGRVGDTQYF.

The chain joins TRBV5-1 to TRBJ2-7, with 9 nucleotides matching TRBD1. CDR1 and CDR2 (germline): SGHRS, YFSETQ. The length of the CDR3 is 13 residues. J lost 7 bases, V lost 6 bases, and 8 bases had no gene match. The CDR3 is CASKGTGMREQYF. The CDR3 DNA reads as TGCGCCAGCAAAGGGACAGGGATGAGGGAGCAGTACTTC. The entire variable domain, with the rest obtained from reference TRBV5-1 and TRBJ2-7, is as follows: KAGVTQTPRYLIKTRGQQVTLSCSPISGHRSVSWYQQTPGQGLQFLFEYFSETQRNKGNFPGRFSGRQFSNSRSEMNVSTLELGDSALYLCASKGTGMREQYFGPGTRLTVT.

The chain uses TRBV11-2 and TRBJ1-5; tentative D call: TRBD1 (6 bases). V was shortened by 3 bases and J by 5 bases, with 11 bases between the two germline ends. The CDR3 runs to 14 residues. Germline-derived CDR1 and CDR2 are SGHAT and FQNNGV. The CDR3 nucleotides read TGTGCCAGCAGCTTGGGAGGGGGGGATCAGCCCCAGCATTTT. Its protein is CASSLGGGDQPQHF.

J is TRBJ1-3 and V is TRBV19; 9 nucleotides line up with TRBD1. The CDR3 covers 15 residues. V trimming: 3 bases; J trimming: 4 bases; junction bases outside the gene matches: 4. Looked up from germline, CDR1 is LNHDA and CDR2 is SQIVND (reference sequence). This CDR3 reads CASSMNRGHGNTIYF. The CDR3 DNA reads as TGTGCCAGTAGTATGAACAGGGGGCACGGAAACACCATATATTTT.

The table lists this clone with a count of one. V usage is TRBV14 and J usage is TRBJ2-5; D is perhaps TRBD1 (5 bases). V shed 2 bases and J shed 1 base, with 11 bases lying between them. Germline CDR1 is SGHDN and CDR2 is FVKESK. This CDR3 region has 15 residues. The CDR3 DNA sequence: TGTGCCAGCAGCCAATCCAGACAGCTCCAAGAGACCCAGTACTTC. Amino acids: CASSQSRQLQETQYF.

The chain combines TRBV5-1 with TRBJ2-2; the D gene is possibly TRBD1 (6 bases). Trimming cost V 4 bases and J 0 bases, with 13 bases left between them. CDR1 SGHRS and CDR2 YFSETQ come from the germline V gene. The CDR3 runs to 16 residues. The CDR3, as DNA: TGCGCCAGCAGCACCCGGGACAAAGCGAACACCGGGGAGCTGTTTTTT. It specifies CASSTRDKANTGELFF.

The chain combines TRBV5-1 with TRBJ1-4; 9 bases agree with TRBD1. Germline CDR1 is SGHRS and CDR2 is YFSETQ. The V and J ends lost 5 bases and 4 bases, in that order; junction bases with no gene match: 3. The CDR3 sequence is 14 residues long. The CDR3 DNA follows: TGCGCCAGCAGAACAGGGGGCAGTAATGAAAAACTGTTTTTT. It encodes CASRTGGSNEKLFF.

The J gene is TRBJ2-3, the V gene TRBV6-5; D is uncertain. The V end lost 6 bases, the J end lost 5 bases, and 15 bases lay between the germline ends. There are 14 residues in the CDR3. Germline V lookup: CDR1 MNHEY, CDR2 SVGAGI. CDR3 amino acids: CASSASPLEDTQYF. CDR3 bases: TGTGCCAGCAGCGCTAGTCCCCTGGAAGATACGCAGTATTTT.

CDR3 region: CASSLSDTQYF. Written as DNA, the CDR3 is TGCGCCAGCAGCTTAAGCGATACGCAGTATTTT. The chain joins TRBV5-1 to TRBJ2-3; no clear D gene. V dropped 2 bases and J dropped 6 bases, with 4 bases sitting between them. Germline V gives CDR1 SGHRS, CDR2 YFSETQ. The CDR3 length is 11 residues.

The chain combines TRBV28 with TRBJ1-2; D unclear. Germline V gene sequence: CDR1 MDHEN, CDR2 SYDVKM. This CDR3 has 12 amino acids. V was clipped by 6 bases and J by 3 bases, with 8 bases between them. The CDR3 region is CASSPIHYGYTF. The CDR3 DNA is TGTGCCAGCAGCCCTATCCACTATGGCTACACCTTC.

The chain uses TRBV29-1 and TRBJ2-1, with TRBD2 as a possible D gene (6 bases). This CDR3 comprises 17 residues. V lost 0 bases, J lost 1 base, and 16 bases lay in between. The germline CDR1 and CDR2 sequences are SQVTM and ANQGSEA. The chain's CDR3 is CSVEDGVGGRSYNEQFF. The CDR3 bases are TGCAGCGTTGAAGATGGGGTCGGAGGGAGATCCTACAATGAGCAGTTCTTC.

The CDR3 reads CASSFGTGKRDTQYF. The DNA of the CDR3 is TGCGCCAGCAGCTTTGGTACAGGGAAGAGAGATACGCAGTATTTT. This sequence joins TRBV5-1 and TRBJ2-3; TRBD1 is a possible D gene (6 bases). The CDR3 length is 15 residues. Germline V gives CDR1 SGHRS, CDR2 YFSETQ. The V end lost 2 bases, the J end lost 5 bases, and 15 bases lay between the germline ends.

This chain connects TRBV7-9 to TRBJ2-2, with D perhaps matching TRBD2 (5 bases). Germline loops: CDR1 SEHNR, CDR2 FQNEAQ (reference sequence). This CDR3 contains 14 residues. Trimming stripped 5 bases from V and 3 bases from J, with 10 bases between. The CDR3 nucleotides read TGTGCCAGCAGCCGGACTCTATACACCGGGGAGCTGTTTTTT. It specifies CASSRTLYTGELFF.

J is TRBJ2-1 and V is TRBV2; 10 positions agree with TRBD1. Germline lookup yields CDR1 SNHLY and CDR2 FYNNEI. Trimming removed 5 bases from V and 3 bases from J; junction bases left unmatched: 4. The CDR3 loop spans 15 amino acids. CDR3 loop: CASSKWTGGYNEQFF. For the CDR3, the DNA is TGTGCCAGCAGTAAGTGGACAGGGGGCTACAATGAGCAGTTCTTC.